The 31 T cell receptor beta chains below come from one sample, sequenced in a study of blood T cell repertoires in COVID-19. Data came from immunoSEQ multiplex PCR; TCRdb stores just in-frame clones and leaves some out. This table has 110,000 to 150,000 clones, 65% to 80% appearing once. Sequencing was carried out using peripheral blood. These TCRs come from a man aged 55 to 70 with acute or convalescent COVID-19.

This sequence joins TRBV27 and TRBJ2-1, with D possibly matching TRBD2 (6 bases). The CDR3 is 15 residues long. Germline-derived CDR1 and CDR2 are MNHEY and SMNVEV (reference sequence). V shed 5 bases and J shed 2 bases, with 13 bases lying between them. The CDR3, as DNA: TGTGCCAGCAGTATAGCGGTCCCCGCCTACAATGAGCAGTTCTTC. This encodes CASSIAVPAYNEQFF.

The V call is TRBV7-2, the J call TRBJ2-5, with 8 bases that match TRBD1. V trimming: 0 bases; J trimming: 2 bases; junction bases outside the gene matches: 5. The germline CDR1 and CDR2 sequences are SGHTA and FQGNSA. The CDR3 covers 16 residues. CDR3 sequence reads: CASSLAWTGSQETQYF. The CDR3 coding sequence is TGTGCCAGCAGCTTAGCCTGGACAGGGTCACAAGAGACCCAGTACTTC.

The gene calls are TRBV11-2 and TRBJ2-3; D perhaps matches TRBD2 (6 bases). This CDR3 region has 17 residues. Germline V gives CDR1 SGHAT, CDR2 FQNNGV. The V and J ends lost 5 bases and 2 bases respectively, with 20 bases between them. The CDR3 is CASSQRRSGLLTDTQYF. For the CDR3, the DNA is TGTGCCAGCAGCCAACGTCGATCGGGACTCCTCACAGATACGCAGTATTTT.

The rearrangement uses TRBV5-1 and TRBJ2-7; possibly TRBD1 for D (6 bases). Trimming shortened V by 3 bases and J by 0 bases, and 13 bases separated the two germline ends. Germline V gives CDR1 SGHRS, CDR2 YFSETQ. The CDR3 length is 15 residues. CDR3 nucleotides: TGCGCCAGCAGCTCAGGACAGACCCCCTCCTACGAGCAGTACTTC. This codes for CASSSGQTPSYEQYF.

The V gene is TRBV21-1, the J gene TRBJ2-7; the D segment call TRBD1 is taken from the table without a DNA check. TRBV21-1 is deemed a pseudogene. This CDR3 comprises 16 residues. CDR3 nucleotide sequence: TGTGCCAGCAGCAAAGCGGGACAGGGACCCTCCTACGAGCAGTACTTC. Translated, it gives CASSKAGQGPSYEQYF.

This clone was detected once. The chain is built from TRBV5-4 and TRBJ2-5, with TRBD2 matching 8 bases. Unmatched junction bases numbered 7, after V lost 1 base and J lost 2 bases. Per germline, CDR1 SGHNT and CDR2 YYREEE (reference sequence). The CDR3 consists of 16 residues. This CDR3 is CASSLNSGSGQETQYF. DNA for the CDR3: TGTGCCAGCAGCTTGAACAGCGGGAGTGGGCAAGAGACCCAGTACTTC.

This clone was counted once. The chain couples TRBV19 to TRBJ2-7; D is uncertain. The V gene's germline CDR1 is LNHDA and CDR2 SQIVND (reference sequence). V was clipped by 4 bases and J by 4 bases, with 8 bases between them. CDR3 length: 12 residues. The CDR3 nucleotides are TGTGCCAGTAGTAATTCTCGGTACGAGCAGTACTTC. It codes for CASSNSRYEQYF.

This clone was observed many times. V is TRBV5-4 and J is TRBJ1-2; 10 bases agree with TRBD1. Germline V gives CDR1 SGHNT, CDR2 YYREEE (reference sequence). Trimming removed 0 bases from V and 4 bases from J; junction bases left unmatched: 3. The CDR3 has 15 amino acids. The CDR3 is CASSLVTGGVYGYTF. The CDR3 coding sequence is TGTGCCAGCAGCTTGGTGACAGGGGGCGTCTATGGCTACACCTTC. Looking up the rest from reference TRBV5-4 and TRBJ1-2 gives the full variable domain: ETGVTQSPTHLIKTRGQQVTLRCSSQSGHNTVSWYQQALGQGPQFIFQYYREEENGRGNFPPRFSGLQFPNYSSELNVNALELDDSALYLCASSLVTGGVYGYTFGSGTRLTVV.

The chain joins TRBV28 to TRBJ1-1; D is undetermined. Trimming shortened V by 2 bases and J by 5 bases, and 6 bases separated the two germline ends. Per germline, CDR1 MDHEN and CDR2 SYDVKM. The CDR3 runs to 12 residues. The CDR3 is CASSLVRTEAFF. The CDR3 DNA reads TGTGCCAGCAGTTTAGTGAGGACTGAAGCTTTCTTT.

The chain carries TRBV15 and TRBJ2-2; 10 bases line up with TRBD1. The CDR3 contains 17 residues. V dropped 0 bases and J dropped 5; count of bases not matched to a gene: 6. Germline-derived CDR1 and CDR2 are LNHNV and YYDKDF (reference sequence). This CDR3 reads CATSRDLGQGETGELFF. CDR3 nucleotides: TGTGCCACCAGCAGAGATCTCGGACAGGGGGAGACCGGGGAGCTGTTTTTT.

V and J are TRBV6-1 and TRBJ1-2, with D perhaps matching TRBD1 (6 bases). Between the trimmed V and J ends, which lost 1 base and 3 bases, there was a span of 12 bases. Germline V gene data show CDR1 as MNHNS and CDR2 as SASEGT. The CDR3 totals 15 residues. CDR3 in DNA: TGTGCCAGCAGTGAAGTATTGGGGACACACTATGGCTACACCTTC. It codes for CASSEVLGTHYGYTF.

CDR3 sequence: CASSLGGVGQLTEAFF. The CDR3 nucleotides read TGCGCCAGCAGCTTGGGAGGGGTCGGACAGCTCACTGAAGCTTTCTTT. The genes are TRBV5-1 and TRBJ1-1; perhaps TRBD1 as D (6 bases). Germline values: CDR1 SGHRS, CDR2 YFSETQ. This CDR3 is 16 amino acids long. The V and J ends lost 0 bases and 4 bases respectively, with 16 bases between them. Variable domain in full (rest from reference TRBV5-1 and TRBJ1-1): KAGVTQTPRYLIKTRGQQVTLSCSPISGHRSVSWYQQTPGQGLQFLFEYFSETQRNKGNFPGRFSGRQFSNSRSEMNVSTLELGDSALYLCASSLGGVGQLTEAFFGQGTRLTVV.

The J gene is TRBJ2-7, the V gene TRBV7-2; TRBD1 matches at 9 bases. Germline values: CDR1 SGHTA, CDR2 FQGNSA. V shed 5 bases, J shed 6 bases, and the junction held 5 bases outside the gene matches. The CDR3 has 13 amino acids. The CDR3 coding sequence is TGTGCCAGCAGCAGGGACAGGGTGGGCGAGCAGTACTTC. Its protein is CASSRDRVGEQYF.

This clone showed up just a few times. This CDR3 reads CASSRGQGMNYGYTF. The CDR3 DNA sequence: TGTGCCAGCTCCCGTGGACAGGGGATGAACTATGGCTACACCTTC. The gene calls are TRBV18 and TRBJ1-2, with 9 bases matching TRBD1. V trimming: 6 bases; J trimming: 2 bases; junction bases outside the gene matches: 7. CDR1 and CDR2 from the germline V gene are KGHSH and LQKENI. This CDR3 spans 15 amino acids.

The rearrangement uses TRBV13 and TRBJ2-7; 9 bases are a match to TRBD2. V was pared by 5 bases and J by 5 bases, with 10 bases of the junction left unmatched. Per germline, CDR1 PRHDT and CDR2 FYEKMQ (reference sequence). The CDR3 consists of 15 residues. The CDR3 bases are TGTGCCAGCAGCCGTCCGCGGGAGGGAATCCACGAGCAGTACTTC. Its translation: CASSRPREGIHEQYF.

V gene TRBV2 combines with J gene TRBJ2-1, with 9 bases lining up with TRBD2. Germline values: CDR1 SNHLY, CDR2 FYNNEI. V lost 6 bases to trimming and J lost 8 bases; unmatched junction nucleotides: 8. CDR3 length equals 14 residues. This CDR3 is CASRGGLASDEQFF. In DNA, the CDR3 is TGTGCCAGCAGGGGGGGACTAGCAAGCGATGAGCAGTTCTTC.

This clone was seen more than once but under ten times. V and J are TRBV6-5 and TRBJ2-1; D is perhaps TRBD1 (6 bases). Germline CDR1 is MNHEY and CDR2 is SVGAGI. Trimming removed 9 bases at V and 8 bases at J, with 14 bases between. CDR3 size: 12 residues. CDR3 nucleotides: TGTGCCAGTGAGACTGAGGGGGATGAGCAGTTCTTC. Its protein product is CASETEGDEQFF.

The CDR3 DNA is TGTGCCAGCAGTAGATGGGACAGTGGTGAAAAACTGTTTTTT. This gives the protein CASSRWDSGEKLFF. This sequence joins TRBV2 and TRBJ1-4; 7 bases line up with TRBD1. The ends lost 5 bases at V and 7 bases at J; junction bases unmatched: 7. Germline V lookup: CDR1 SNHLY, CDR2 FYNNEI. This CDR3 region has 14 residues. Complete variable domain (other parts from reference TRBV2 and TRBJ1-4): EPEVTQTPSHQVTQMGQEVILRCVPISNHLYFYWYRQILGQKVEFLVSFYNNEISEKSEIFDDQFSVERPDGSNFTLKIRSTKLEDSAMYFCASSRWDSGEKLFFGSGTQLSVL.

This clone has ten or more counts. The J gene is TRBJ2-7, the V gene TRBV28; 8 nucleotides line up with TRBD1. CDR1 is MDHEN and CDR2 is SYDVKM in the germline V gene. The CDR3 consists of 18 residues. V lost 3 bases, J lost 3 bases, and 16 bases stayed unmatched. Here the CDR3 DNA reads TGTGCCAGCAGTTTCGGGCAGGGGGCTAGAAGCCGGCTCTACGAGCAGTACTTC. Translated: CASSFGQGARSRLYEQYF.

This clone was observed at least ten times. This CDR3 is also generated by other DNA sequences in the sample. The chain couples TRBV29-1 to TRBJ2-7, with 12 nucleotides matching TRBD1. Trimming cost V 6 bases and J 7 bases; bases outside gene matches: 7. Looked up from germline, CDR1 is SQVTM and CDR2 is ANQGSEA. The CDR3 contains 13 residues. CDR3 DNA: TGCAGCGTGGAGGGACAGGGGGCAGGGGAGCAGTACTTC. Amino acids: CSVEGQGAGEQYF.

V is TRBV5-5 and J is TRBJ2-5; D perhaps matches TRBD1 (6 bases). The CDR3 totals 15 residues. Germline assignment: CDR1 SGHKS and CDR2 YYEKEE (reference sequence). Trimming removed 3 bases from V and 5 bases from J, with 17 bases in between. CDR3 bases: TGTGCCAGCAGCTATCAACAGGGTTTAGGCGAGACCCAGTACTTC. It yields the protein CASSYQQGLGETQYF.

This sequence joins TRBV28 and TRBJ2-7, with no clear D. The germline V gene encodes CDR1 MDHEN and CDR2 SYDVKM. The V end was cut by 6 bases, the J end by 4 bases, with 13 bases between. This CDR3 contains 13 residues. The CDR3 sequence is CASRNIMRYEQYF. CDR3 bases: TGTGCCAGCAGGAACATAATGAGGTACGAGCAGTACTTC.

This chain connects TRBV6-1 to TRBJ2-5; TRBD2 matches 8 bases. V dropped 7 bases and J dropped 3; count of bases not matched to a gene: 7. The CDR3 runs to 14 residues. The germline gives CDR1 MNHNS, CDR2 SASEGT. The CDR3 DNA is TGTGCCAGCACTATGACTAGCGTGGAAGAGACCCAGTACTTC. It translates to CASTMTSVEETQYF.

This clone was found a few times. V and J are TRBV7-9 and TRBJ2-7; perhaps TRBD1 as D (5 bases). CDR3 length equals 13 residues. The V and J ends lost 3 bases and 0 bases respectively, with 6 bases between them. CDR1 and CDR2 (germline): SEHNR, FQNEAQ (reference sequence). The CDR3 reads CASSLTASYEQYF. CDR3 in DNA: TGTGCCAGCAGCTTGACAGCCTCCTACGAGCAGTACTTC.

By share, this clone counts as medium-sized. Distinct nucleotide sequences in the sample also encode this CDR3. V gene TRBV19 combines with J gene TRBJ1-5; 8 bases match TRBD1. The CDR3 has 15 residues. V gave up 5 bases and J gave up 1 base; unmatched junction bases: 4. Germline V gene lookup returns CDR1 LNHDA and CDR2 SQIVND (reference sequence). The CDR3 protein is CASSGTGGSNQPQHF. As DNA, the CDR3 is TGTGCCAGTAGTGGAACAGGGGGAAGCAATCAGCCCCAGCATTTT.

A few counts support this clone. This chain links TRBV7-9 with TRBJ1-2; tentative D call: TRBD1 (6 bases). Germline CDR1 reads SEHNR; CDR2 reads FQNEAQ (reference sequence). This CDR3 contains 15 residues. V shed 0 bases and J shed 4 bases, with 12 bases lying between them. The CDR3 spells CASSLAAGAGYGYTF. The CDR3 bases are TGTGCCAGCAGCTTAGCGGCAGGGGCGGGCTATGGCTACACCTTC.

The chain joins TRBV7-9 to TRBJ2-7, with D possibly being TRBD2 (5 bases). The CDR3 runs 14 residues. V was cut by 5 bases and J by 4 bases, with 15 bases left in between. Per the germline V gene, CDR1 is SEHNR and CDR2 is FQNEAQ (reference sequence). CDR3 nucleotide sequence: TGTGCCAGCAGCCCGGAGAGCAAGCGGTACGAGCAGTACTTC. It encodes CASSPESKRYEQYF.

The V and J genes are TRBV4-1 and TRBJ2-7; TRBD2 aligns across 7 bases. J was trimmed by 4 bases and V by 4 bases; bases with no gene match: 7. Germline-derived CDR1 and CDR2 are MGHRA and YSYEKL. The CDR3 totals 14 residues. The CDR3 region is CASSLPGEGYEQYF. CDR3 DNA sequence: TGCGCCAGCAGCCTTCCGGGGGAGGGATACGAGCAGTACTTC.

The chain couples TRBV28 to TRBJ1-5; no clear D gene. The V gene's germline CDR1 is MDHEN and CDR2 SYDVKM. The germline V and J ends were trimmed by 4 bases and 0 bases, with 13 bases remaining between them. This CDR3 contains 16 residues. The CDR3 region has the DNA TGTGCCAGCAGTTCCCTCGACACCCATAGCAATCAGCCCCAGCATTTT. This codes for CASSSLDTHSNQPQHF.

The CDR3 region is CASTRAGFRSGELFF. In DNA form, the CDR3 reads TGTGCCAGCACCCGGGCGGGATTTCGTTCCGGGGAGCTGTTTTTT. The V and J genes are TRBV6-5 and TRBJ2-2; D might be TRBD2 (6 bases). CDR3 length equals 15 residues. With 7 bases removed from V and 6 bases from J, the gap between germline ends came to 18 bases. Germline values: CDR1 MNHEY, CDR2 SVGAGI.

The rearrangement links TRBV28 to TRBJ2-7, with D possibly TRBD2 on 5 matching bases. Germline V gene lookup returns CDR1 MDHEN and CDR2 SYDVKM. The CDR3 extends over 15 amino acids. Trimming cost V 1 base and J 3 bases, with 13 bases left between them. The CDR3 DNA reads TGTGCCAGCAGTTTATTACAGCGGCTTAACTACGAGCAGTACTTC. Encoded protein: CASSLLQRLNYEQYF. Together with reference TRBV28 and TRBJ2-7, the CDR3 gives the full variable domain: DVKVTQSSRYLVKRTGEKVFLECVQDMDHENMFWYRQDPGLGLRLIYFSYDVKMKEKGDIPEGYSVSREKKERFSLILESASTNQTSMYLCASSLLQRLNYEQYFGPGTRLTVT.